A selection of T cell receptor beta chains follows, all from one sample in a study of blood T cell repertoires in COVID-19. Sequencing used immunoSEQ multiplex PCR; TCRdb keeps in-frame clones, though not all of them. Of nearly 55,000 clones in the sample, around 72% were seen once. What was sequenced was peripheral blood. The source is a human donor with active or convalescent COVID-19. The donor label of this sample is uncertain. Each CDR3 is given with its conserved first and last residue. Only part of the rows carry a size: once, few, many, or a class if the clone is expanded.

j_gene	v_gene	abundance	CDR3aa
TRBJ2-3	TRBV10-3	NA	CAISEARTSGNTDTQYF
TRBJ2-1	TRBV6-4	once	CASSTEGSYNEQFF
TRBJ2-3	TRBV10-3	NA	CAIRGGSTDTQYF
TRBJ1-1	TRBV30	few	CAWRDRGFQMNTEAFF
TRBJ2-2	TRBV5-1	NA	CASSSDRGRNGELFF
TRBJ2-7	TRBV3-1/TRBV3-2	NA	CASRRTGRYEQYF
TRBJ2-1	TRBV7-3	NA	CASSPSELAGGLLRFF
TRBJ2-1	TRBV24-1	NA	CATSDALAGVFF
TRBJ1-2	TRBV7-6	NA	CASSLDARNYGYTF
TRBJ2-6	TRBV5-4	NA	CASSQEGSGANVLTF
TRBJ2-1	TRBV12-5	NA	CASGLVVGSGREAPRQFF
TRBJ2-5	TRBV4-2	NA	CASSQEPPLGGETQYF
TRBJ1-1	TRBV28	NA	CASSFRVAFF
TRBJ2-1	TRBV7-2	NA	CASSLVSSGGPNEQFF
TRBJ1-1	TRBV5-1	NA	CASSLIGGAEGTEAFF
TRBJ2-2	TRBV7-2	NA	CASSLAGQGYTGELFF
TRBJ2-3	TRBV4-3	NA	CASSQGYRTGTDTQYF
TRBJ2-2	TRBV11-2	NA	CASSLGEFSGELFF
TRBJ2-3	TRBV10-3	once	CATTTHTDTQYF
TRBJ1-6	TRBV9	once	CASSAGPDSPLHF
TRBJ2-1	TRBV7-8	NA	CASSLGTSGRGEQFF
TRBJ1-2	TRBV5-1	few	CASSSSPEESGYTF
TRBJ2-1	TRBV24-1	NA	CATAIGTSGNEQFF
TRBJ2-1	TRBV14	NA	CASSQAGKQGRWNEQFF
TRBJ2-1	TRBV3-1/TRBV3-2	once	CASRSTGGNEQFF
TRBJ2-3	TRBV9	NA	CASSPGGATTDTQYF
TRBJ1-1	TRBV7-6	NA	CASSFPRDRDTEAFF
TRBJ1-2	TRBV29-1	NA	CSVEATGTVLPPNYGYTF
TRBJ2-3	TRBV7-2	NA	CASSLLAGGADTQYF
TRBJ2-5	TRBV11-3	NA	CASSVGGDQETQYF
TRBJ1-2	TRBV7-8	NA	CASSLAPGQGAHGYTF
TRBJ2-2	TRBV7-9	many	CASSMTLMGELFF
TRBJ2-7	TRBV6-6	NA	CASSGLAGLSYEQYF
TRBJ1-2	TRBV5-4	NA	CASSAPTVGGAGYTF
TRBJ1-6	TRBV14	NA	CASSQRRSSYNSPLHF
TRBJ1-2	TRBV6-5	once	CASKDRLFYGYTF
TRBJ2-7	TRBV6-2/TRBV6-3	medium-sized	CASSSEGQGVIYEQYF
TRBJ2-1	TRBV29-1	NA	CSVERLAVNEQFF
TRBJ2-7	TRBV27	once	CASSLFFSSYEQYF
TRBJ2-7	TRBV25-1	NA	CASSDGAGGLANYEQYF
TRBJ2-1	TRBV27	NA	CASSLSETSGLYNEQFF
TRBJ2-7	TRBV18	once	CASSPDTGPSYEQYF
TRBJ2-3	TRBV7-9	NA	CASSLAGADTQYF
TRBJ2-7	TRBV28	NA	CASSFNDRGNTYEQYF
TRBJ2-7	TRBV2	NA	CASNKRERFRGSYEQYF
TRBJ2-7	TRBV11-2	NA	CASSSTSGSPREQYF
TRBJ1-4	TRBV2	NA	CASSEIRGSNEKLFF
TRBJ2-1	TRBV7-2	NA	CASIQLAGANEQFF
TRBJ1-1	TRBV11-2	NA	CASSTPRTGGLRGAFF
TRBJ2-1	TRBV4-1	NA	CASSPPGATGLNEQFF